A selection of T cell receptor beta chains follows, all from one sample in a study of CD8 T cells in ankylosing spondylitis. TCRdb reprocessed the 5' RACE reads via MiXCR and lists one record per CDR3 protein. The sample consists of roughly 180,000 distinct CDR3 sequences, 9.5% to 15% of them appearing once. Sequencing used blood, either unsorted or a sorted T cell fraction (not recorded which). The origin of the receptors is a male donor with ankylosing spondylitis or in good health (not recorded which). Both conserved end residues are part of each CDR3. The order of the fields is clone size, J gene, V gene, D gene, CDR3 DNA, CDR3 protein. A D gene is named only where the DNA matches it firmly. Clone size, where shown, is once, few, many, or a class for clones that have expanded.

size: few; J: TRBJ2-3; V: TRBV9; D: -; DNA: TGTGCCAGCAGCGCCACGCGGGGTTCGCACACAGATACGCAGTATTTT; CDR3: CASSATRGSHTDTQYF
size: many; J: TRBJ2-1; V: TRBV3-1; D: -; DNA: TGTGCCAGCAGCCAAGATGAACTTTACAATGAGCAGTTCTTC; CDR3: CASSQDELYNEQFF
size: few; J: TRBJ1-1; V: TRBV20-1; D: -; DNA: TGCAGTGCTAGAGATACCTCACTGAAGGGGATGAACACTGAAGCTTTCTTT; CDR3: CSARDTSLKGMNTEAFF
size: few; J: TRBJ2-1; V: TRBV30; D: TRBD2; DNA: TGTGCCTGGAGTTCCCCCGGACTAGAGGTTTTCTTC; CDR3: CAWSSPGLEVFF
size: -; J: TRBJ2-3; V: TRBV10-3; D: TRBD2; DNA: TGTGCCATCGGGGAGGGTGGAGATACGCAGTATTTT; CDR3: CAIGEGGDTQYF
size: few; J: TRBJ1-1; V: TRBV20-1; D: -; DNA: TGCAGTGCTAGTCCCCGGGACCGGCCGGGCACTGAAGCTTTCTTT; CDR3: CSASPRDRPGTEAFF
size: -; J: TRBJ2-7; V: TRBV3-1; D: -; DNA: TGTGCCAGCAGCCAAGATTCGGGGTACGAGCAGTACTTC; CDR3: CASSQDSGYEQYF
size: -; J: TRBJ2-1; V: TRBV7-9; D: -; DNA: TGTGCCAGCAGCTGGCCGGCCTTCAATGAGCAGTTCTTC; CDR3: CASSWPAFNEQFF
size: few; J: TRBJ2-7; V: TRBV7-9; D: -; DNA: TGTGCCAGCAGCCCGTCAACCTACAGGGCCCAGGAGGGCGAGCAGTACTTC; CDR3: CASSPSTYRAQEGEQYF
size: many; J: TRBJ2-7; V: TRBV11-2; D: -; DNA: TGTGCCAGCAGCTCCGGGCCGACCTACGAGCAGTACTTC; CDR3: CASSSGPTYEQYF
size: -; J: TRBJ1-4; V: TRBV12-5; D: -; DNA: TGTGCTAGTGGTTTGGTTGGACGAACAGGGCCTGCAACTAATGAAAAACTGTTTTTT; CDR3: CASGLVGRTGPATNEKLFF
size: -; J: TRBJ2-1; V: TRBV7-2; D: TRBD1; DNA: TGTGCCAGCAGCTTAGCCCAGGGGGAAACGGGTGGAGCGTTCTTC; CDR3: CASSLAQGETGGAFF
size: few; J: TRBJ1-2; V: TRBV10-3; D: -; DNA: TGTGCCATCAGTGAGGGACTCTTGAGGACCTTC; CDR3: CAISEGLLRTF
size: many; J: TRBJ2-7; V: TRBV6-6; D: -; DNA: TGTGCCAGCAGTTACTCTCCGCTCAACGAGCAGTACTTC; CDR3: CASSYSPLNEQYF
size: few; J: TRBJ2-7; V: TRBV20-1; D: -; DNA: TGCAGTGCCACCCGGGACTCCACCTACGAGCAGTACTTC; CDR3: CSATRDSTYEQYF
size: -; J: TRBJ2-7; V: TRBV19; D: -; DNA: TGTGCCAGTAGTACTCCCTTGGACGGGCACGAGCAGTACTTC; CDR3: CASSTPLDGHEQYF
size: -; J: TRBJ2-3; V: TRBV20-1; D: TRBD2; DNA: TGCAGTGCTAGAGATTCGGGGGGAACAGATACGCAGTATTTT; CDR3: CSARDSGGTDTQYF
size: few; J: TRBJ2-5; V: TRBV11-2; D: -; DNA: TGTGCCACCAAGCCCCAGGGGATGCAAGAGACCCAGTACTTC; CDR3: CATKPQGMQETQYF
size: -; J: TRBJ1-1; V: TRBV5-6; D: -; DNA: TGTGCCAGCAGCCAAGGAGGGACTTCAGCTTTCTTT; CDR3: CASSQGGTSAFF
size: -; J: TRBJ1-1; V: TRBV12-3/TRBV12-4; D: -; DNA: TGTGCCAGCAGTTCAGGGGCAGGGAACACTGAAGCTTTCTTT; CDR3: CASSSGAGNTEAFF
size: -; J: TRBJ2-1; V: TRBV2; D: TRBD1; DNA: TGTGCCAGCACTACCTACAGGGGTAGCAACAATGAGCAGTTCTTC; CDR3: CASTTYRGSNNEQFF
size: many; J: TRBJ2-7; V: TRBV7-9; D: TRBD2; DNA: TGTGCCAGCAGCTTTCGACTAGCGGGAGACGAGCAGTACTTC; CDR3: CASSFRLAGDEQYF
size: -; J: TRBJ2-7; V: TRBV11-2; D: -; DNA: TGTGCCAGCGCCTTGACGGACGAGCAGTACTTC; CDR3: CASALTDEQYF
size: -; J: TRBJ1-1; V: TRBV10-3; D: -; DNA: TGTGCCATCAGTGAGACGGCGGGCCTCGGCACTGAAGCTTTCTTT; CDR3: CAISETAGLGTEAFF
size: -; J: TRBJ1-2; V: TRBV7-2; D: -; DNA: TGTGCCAGCAGCCCCCAGACGGGAACTAACTATGGCTACACCTTC; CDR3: CASSPQTGTNYGYTF
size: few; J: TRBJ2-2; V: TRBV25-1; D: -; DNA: TGTGCCAGCAGTGAATGGGGGCACGCGAACACCGGGGAGCTGTTTTTT; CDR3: CASSEWGHANTGELFF
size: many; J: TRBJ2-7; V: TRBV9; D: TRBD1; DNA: TGTGCCAGCAGCGTTATGGACAGGGTCGACGAGCAGTACTTC; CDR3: CASSVMDRVDEQYF
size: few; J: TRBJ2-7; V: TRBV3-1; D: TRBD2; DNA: TGTGCCAGCAGCCCTACCCCGGGAGGGGTCCCCTACGAGCAGTACTTC; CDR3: CASSPTPGGVPYEQYF
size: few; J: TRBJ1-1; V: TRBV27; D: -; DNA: TGTGCCACCGGTAGGACTTACGGGGCAAACACTGAAGCTTTCTTT; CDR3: CATGRTYGANTEAFF
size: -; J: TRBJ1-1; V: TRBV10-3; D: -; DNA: TGTGCCATCAGTGAGTCTGCGCAAAATGAAGCTTTCTTT; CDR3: CAISESAQNEAFF
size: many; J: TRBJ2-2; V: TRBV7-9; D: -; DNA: TGTGCCTTCCTTGGGGGAGAGTCACGCACCGGGGAGCTGTTTTTT; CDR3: CAFLGGESRTGELFF
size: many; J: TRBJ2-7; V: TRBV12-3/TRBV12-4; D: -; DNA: TGTGCCAGCAGTTTAGCTTATTCCTACGAGCAGTACTTC; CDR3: CASSLAYSYEQYF
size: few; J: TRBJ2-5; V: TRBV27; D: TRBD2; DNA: TGTGCCAGCAGCTTGGCGGGAGGCCCAACGGGGGACCAGTACTTC; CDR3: CASSLAGGPTGDQYF
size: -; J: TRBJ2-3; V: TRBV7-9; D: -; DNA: TGTGCCAGCAGCCCCGGGATTAGCAGACTTACAGATACGCAGTATTTT; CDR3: CASSPGISRLTDTQYF
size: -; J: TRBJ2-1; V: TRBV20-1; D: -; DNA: TGCAGTGCTAGAGCGCACAGCTCCTACAATGAGCTGTTCTTC; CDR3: CSARAHSSYNELFF
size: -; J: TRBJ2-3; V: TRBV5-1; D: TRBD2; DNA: TGCGCCAGCAGCTTGAGGGTTTGGGGACAGGCTCCCCCTTTAGCGGGAGGTACGCAGTATTTT; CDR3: CASSLRVWGQAPPLAGGTQYF
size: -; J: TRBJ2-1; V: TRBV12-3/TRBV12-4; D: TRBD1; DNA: TGTGCCAGCAGTCTGCCGGGACAGGAGTTCCATGAGCAGTTCTTC; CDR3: CASSLPGQEFHEQFF
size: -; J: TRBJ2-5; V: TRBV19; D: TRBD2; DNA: TGTGCCAGTAGTACCTTCCATAGCGGGGGGCATCAAGAGACCCAGTACTTC; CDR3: CASSTFHSGGHQETQYF
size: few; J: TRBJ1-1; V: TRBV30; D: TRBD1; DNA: TGTGCCTGGAGTCTAGGGACAGGGGTTTTCACTGAAGCTTTCTTT; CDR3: CAWSLGTGVFTEAFF
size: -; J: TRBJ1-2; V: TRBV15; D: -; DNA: TGTGCCACCAGCAGTGCAACCGGGACGCAGTGGGGCTACACCTTC; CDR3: CATSSATGTQWGYTF
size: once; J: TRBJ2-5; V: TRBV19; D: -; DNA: TGTGCCAGTAGTATGGGGACATACACCGACCAAGAGACCCAGTACTTC; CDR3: CASSMGTYTDQETQYF
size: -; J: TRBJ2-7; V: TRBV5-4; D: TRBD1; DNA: TGTGCCAGCAGCTGGGGGACAGGGGTTGACTCCTACGAGCAGTACTTC; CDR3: CASSWGTGVDSYEQYF
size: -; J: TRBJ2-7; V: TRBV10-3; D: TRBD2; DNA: TGTGCCATCAGTGACCGACACACACTTGGGACTAGCGGGATAAGCTCCTACGAGCAGTACTTC; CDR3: CAISDRHTLGTSGISSYEQYF
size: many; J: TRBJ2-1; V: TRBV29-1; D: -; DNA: TGCAGCGTTGTGGGTTCCTACAATGAGCAGTTCTTC; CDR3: CSVVGSYNEQFF
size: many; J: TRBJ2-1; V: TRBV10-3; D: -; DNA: TGTGCCATCAGTGAGTCGTCCCCCTACAATGAGCAGTTCTTC; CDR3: CAISESSPYNEQFF
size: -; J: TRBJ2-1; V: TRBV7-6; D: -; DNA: TGTGCCAGCAGCTTAGGGGGGGGCGAGAATGAGCAGTTCTTC; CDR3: CASSLGGGENEQFF
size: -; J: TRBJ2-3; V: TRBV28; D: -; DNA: TGTGCCAGCAGTCCCGGGACAACAGATACGCAGTATTTT; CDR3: CASSPGTTDTQYF
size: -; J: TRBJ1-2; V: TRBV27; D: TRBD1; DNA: TGTGCCAGCAGTTACGATCGGACAGGGGACACCTTCGGTGGCTACACCTTC; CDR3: CASSYDRTGDTFGGYTF
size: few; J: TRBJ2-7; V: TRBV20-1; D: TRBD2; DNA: TGCAGTGCTAAATCCCCCCGCCGGGAGGGCCCCTACGAGCAGTACTTC; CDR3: CSAKSPRREGPYEQYF
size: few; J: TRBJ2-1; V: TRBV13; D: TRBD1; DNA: TGTGCCAGTAGTCAATTGGGACAGGGGGACTTCTTC; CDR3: CASSQLGQGDFF
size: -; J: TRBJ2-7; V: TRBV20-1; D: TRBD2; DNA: TGCAGTGCTGCCGGACTAGCGGGAGTCACCTACGAGCAGTACTTC; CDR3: CSAAGLAGVTYEQYF
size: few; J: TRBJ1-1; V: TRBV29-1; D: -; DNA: TGCAGCGTTGAAGAGGAGGGGGCTGAAGCTTTCTTT; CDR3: CSVEEEGAEAFF
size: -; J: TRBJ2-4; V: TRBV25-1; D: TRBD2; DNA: TGTGCCAGCAGTCCCAGCGGGGGGTCCAAAAACATTCAGTACTTC; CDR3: CASSPSGGSKNIQYF
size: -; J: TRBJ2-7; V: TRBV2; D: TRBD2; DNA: TGTGCCAGCAGTACCTTTAGCGGGGCCTCCTACGAGCAGTACTTC; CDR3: CASSTFSGASYEQYF
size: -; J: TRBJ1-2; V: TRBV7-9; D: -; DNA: TGTGCCAGCAGCGTAGGCGCAGGATTTAACTATGGCTACACCTTC; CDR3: CASSVGAGFNYGYTF
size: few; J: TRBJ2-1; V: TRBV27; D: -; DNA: TGTGCCAGCAGTTTAGGGCTAGCTCGCTCCTACAATGAGCAGTTCTTC; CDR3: CASSLGLARSYNEQFF
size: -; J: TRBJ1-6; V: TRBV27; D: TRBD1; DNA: TGTGCCAGCAGTTTAGTAAACCGACAGGGCTCGGATTCACCCCTCCACTTT; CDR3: CASSLVNRQGSDSPLHF
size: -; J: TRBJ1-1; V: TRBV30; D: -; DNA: TGTGCCTGGAGTGTAGGGATTAACACTGAAGCTTTCTTT; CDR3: CAWSVGINTEAFF
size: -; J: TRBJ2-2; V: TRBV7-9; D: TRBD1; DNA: TGTGCCAGCAGCTCCGGACAGGGGGCAACCGGGGAGCTGTTTTTT; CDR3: CASSSGQGATGELFF